Described below is a single T cell receptor (beta chain) sequence and its context. The antigen remains undetermined. These data come from a study of cytomegalovirus exposure and HLA in healthy donors. Whole-study results and caveats: Cytomegalovirus association was assigned to approximately 160 TCR beta chains. Researchers reported that three CMV-associated chains were confirmed in vitro as CMV antigen-specific. That first-cohort TCR clusters tended to co-occur in the roughly 130 validation repertoires was found in a later analysis.

Repertoires were generated with immunoSEQ multiplex PCR, while TCRdb's copy carries only in-frame clones and drops some. Of under 250,000 clones in the sample, around nine tenths were seen once. Unmatched junction bases numbered 10, after V lost 0 bases and J lost 8 bases. The CDR3 covers 17 residues. Per germline, CDR1 LNHDA and CDR2 SQIVND (reference sequence). Input material: PBMCs. The receptor was isolated from a man between 18 and 29 years old in good health and CMV-seronegative. The V call is TRBV19, the J call TRBJ1-2, with 12 nucleotides matching TRBD1. In DNA form, the CDR3 reads TGTGCCAGTAGTATAGATTACTGGGACAGGGGGCCTGGGGGCTACACCTTC. Protein: CASSIDYWDRGPGGYTF.